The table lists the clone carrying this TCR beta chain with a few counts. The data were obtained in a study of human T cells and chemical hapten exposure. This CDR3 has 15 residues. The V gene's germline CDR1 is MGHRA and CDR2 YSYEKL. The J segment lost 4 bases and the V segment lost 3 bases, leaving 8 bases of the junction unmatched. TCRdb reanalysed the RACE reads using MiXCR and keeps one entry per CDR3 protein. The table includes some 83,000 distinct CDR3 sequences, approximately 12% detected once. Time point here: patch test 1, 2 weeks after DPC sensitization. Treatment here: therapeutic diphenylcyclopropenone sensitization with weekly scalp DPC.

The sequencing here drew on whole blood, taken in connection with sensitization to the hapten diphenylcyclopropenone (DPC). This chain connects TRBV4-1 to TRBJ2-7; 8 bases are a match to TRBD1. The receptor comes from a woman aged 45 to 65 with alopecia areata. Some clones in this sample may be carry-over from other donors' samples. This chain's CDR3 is CASSQRPGQGYEQYF. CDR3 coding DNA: TGCGCCAGCAGCCAGCGTCCTGGACAGGGTTACGAGCAGTACTTC.